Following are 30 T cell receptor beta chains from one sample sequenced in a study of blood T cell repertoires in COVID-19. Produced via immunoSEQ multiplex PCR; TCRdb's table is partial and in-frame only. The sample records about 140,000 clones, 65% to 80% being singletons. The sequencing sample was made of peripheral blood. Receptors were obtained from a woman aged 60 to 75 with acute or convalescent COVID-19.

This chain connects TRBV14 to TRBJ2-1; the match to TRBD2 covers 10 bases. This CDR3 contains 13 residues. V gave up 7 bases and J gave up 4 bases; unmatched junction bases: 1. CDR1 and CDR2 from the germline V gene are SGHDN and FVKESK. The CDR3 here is CASKREGYNEQFF. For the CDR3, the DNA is TGTGCCAGCAAGCGGGAGGGGTACAATGAGCAGTTCTTC.

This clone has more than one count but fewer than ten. CDR3: CASRWRGGEKLFF. DNA for the CDR3: TGTGCCAGCAGGTGGCGGGGAGGAGAAAAACTGTTTTTT. This chain connects TRBV27 to TRBJ1-4; D is ambiguous. The CDR3 has 13 residues. V lost 6 bases and J 8 bases, leaving 13 bases between the germline ends. Germline values: CDR1 MNHEY, CDR2 SMNVEV (reference sequence). The complete variable domain, with remaining parts taken from reference TRBV27 and TRBJ1-4, reads EAQVTQNPRYLITVTGKKLTVTCSQNMNHEYMSWYRQDPGLGLRQIYYSMNVEVTDKGDVPEGYKVSRKEKRNFPLILESPSPNQTSLYFCASRWRGGEKLFFGSGTQLSVL.

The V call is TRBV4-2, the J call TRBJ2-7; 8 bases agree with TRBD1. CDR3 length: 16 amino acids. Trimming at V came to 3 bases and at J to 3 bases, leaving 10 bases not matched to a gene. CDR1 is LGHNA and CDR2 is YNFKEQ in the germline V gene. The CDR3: CASSHPGGGLDYEQYF. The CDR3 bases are TGTGCCAGCAGCCATCCAGGGGGCGGCCTAGACTACGAGCAGTACTTC.

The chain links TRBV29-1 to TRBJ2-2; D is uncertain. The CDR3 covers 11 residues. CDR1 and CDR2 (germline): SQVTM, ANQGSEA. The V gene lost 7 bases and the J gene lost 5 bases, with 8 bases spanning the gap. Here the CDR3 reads CSALRTGELFF. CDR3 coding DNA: TGCAGCGCCCTCAGGACCGGGGAGCTGTTTTTT.

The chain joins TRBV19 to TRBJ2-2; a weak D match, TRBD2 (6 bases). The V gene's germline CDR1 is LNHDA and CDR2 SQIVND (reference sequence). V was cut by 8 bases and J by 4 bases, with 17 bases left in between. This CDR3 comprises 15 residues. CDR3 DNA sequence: TGTGCCAGTGGAGGGGACCTCCCGGGCACCGGGGAGCTGTTTTTT. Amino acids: CASGGDLPGTGELFF.

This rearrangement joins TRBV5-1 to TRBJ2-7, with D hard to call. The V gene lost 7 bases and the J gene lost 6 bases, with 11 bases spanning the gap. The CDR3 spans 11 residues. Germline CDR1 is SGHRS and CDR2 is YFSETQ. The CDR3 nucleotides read TGCGCCAGCCGAACTGGGCCCGAGCAGTACTTC. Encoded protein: CASRTGPEQYF. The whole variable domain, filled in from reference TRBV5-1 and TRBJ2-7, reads KAGVTQTPRYLIKTRGQQVTLSCSPISGHRSVSWYQQTPGQGLQFLFEYFSETQRNKGNFPGRFSGRQFSNSRSEMNVSTLELGDSALYLCASRTGPEQYFGPGTRLTVT.

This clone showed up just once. CDR3 DNA: TGCGCCAGCAGCTTCTCCGGGACAGGGGCGGGAAGCTACACCTTC. Translated, it gives CASSFSGTGAGSYTF. The chain carries TRBV5-1 and TRBJ1-2; 10 bases agree with TRBD1. The germline gives CDR1 SGHRS, CDR2 YFSETQ. J was trimmed by 9 bases and V by 2 bases; bases with no gene match: 10. This CDR3 is built from 15 residues.

For the CDR3, the DNA is TGTGCCAGCAGCTCGGGGACAGAGAACACTGAAGCTTTCTTT. Protein sequence: CASSSGTENTEAFF. V gene TRBV11-3 combines with J gene TRBJ1-1; 7 bases align to TRBD1. The V and J ends lost 4 bases and 1 base, in that order; junction bases with no gene match: 3. The germline V gene encodes CDR1 SGHNT and CDR2 YENEEA. The CDR3 has 14 residues.

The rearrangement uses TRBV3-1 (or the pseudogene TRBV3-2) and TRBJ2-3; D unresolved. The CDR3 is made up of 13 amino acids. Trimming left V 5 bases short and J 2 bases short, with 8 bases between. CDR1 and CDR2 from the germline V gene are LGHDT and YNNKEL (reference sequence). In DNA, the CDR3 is TGTGCCAGCAGCGATAGCCCCACAGATACGCAGTATTTT. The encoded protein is CASSDSPTDTQYF.

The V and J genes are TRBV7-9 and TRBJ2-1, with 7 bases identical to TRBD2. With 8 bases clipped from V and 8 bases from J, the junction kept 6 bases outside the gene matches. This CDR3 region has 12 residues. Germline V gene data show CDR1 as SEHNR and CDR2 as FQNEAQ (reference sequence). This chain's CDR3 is CASGTAGDEQFF. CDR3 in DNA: TGTGCCAGCGGGACGGCGGGGGATGAGCAGTTCTTC. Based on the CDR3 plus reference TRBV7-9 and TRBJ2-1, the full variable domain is DTGVSQNPRHKITKRGQNVTFRCDPISEHNRLYWYRQTLGQGPEFLTYFQNEAQLEKSRLLSDRFSAERPKGSFSTLEIQRTEQGDSAMYLCASGTAGDEQFFGPGTRLTVL.

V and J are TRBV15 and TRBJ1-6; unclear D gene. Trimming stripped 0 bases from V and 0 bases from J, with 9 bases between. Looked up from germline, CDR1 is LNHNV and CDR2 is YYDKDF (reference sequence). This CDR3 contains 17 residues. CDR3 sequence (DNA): TGTGCCACCAGCAGAGATGTTAGTTACTCCTATAATTCACCCCTCCACTTT. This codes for CATSRDVSYSYNSPLHF. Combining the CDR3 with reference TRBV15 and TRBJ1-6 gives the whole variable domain DAMVIQNPRYQVTQFGKPVTLSCSQTLNHNVMYWYQQKSSQAPKLLFHYYDKDFNNEADTPDNFQSRRPNTSFCFLDIRSPGLGDTAMYLCATSRDVSYSYNSPLHFGNGTRLTVT.

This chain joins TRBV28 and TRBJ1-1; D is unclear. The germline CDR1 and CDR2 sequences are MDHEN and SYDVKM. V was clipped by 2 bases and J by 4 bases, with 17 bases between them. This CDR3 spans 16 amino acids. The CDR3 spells CASSLGLERVGTEAFF. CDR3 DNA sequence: TGTGCCAGCAGTTTAGGCCTTGAGAGGGTTGGCACTGAAGCTTTCTTT.

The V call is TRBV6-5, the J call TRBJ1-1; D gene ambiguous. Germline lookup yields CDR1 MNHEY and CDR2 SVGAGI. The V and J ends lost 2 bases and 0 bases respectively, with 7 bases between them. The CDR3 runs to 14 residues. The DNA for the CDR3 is TGTGCCAGCAGTTACGATGGGCTGAACACTGAAGCTTTCTTT. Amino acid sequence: CASSYDGLNTEAFF.

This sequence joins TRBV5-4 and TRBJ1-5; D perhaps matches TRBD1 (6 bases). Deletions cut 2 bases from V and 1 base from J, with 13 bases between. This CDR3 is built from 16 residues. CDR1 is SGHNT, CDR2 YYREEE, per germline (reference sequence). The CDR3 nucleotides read TGTGCCAGCAGCTTCGGGGGGCCGGGGAGCAATCAGCCCCAGCATTTT. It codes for CASSFGGPGSNQPQHF. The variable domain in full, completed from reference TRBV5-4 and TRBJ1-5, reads ETGVTQSPTHLIKTRGQQVTLRCSSQSGHNTVSWYQQALGQGPQFIFQYYREEENGRGNFPPRFSGLQFPNYSSELNVNALELDDSALYLCASSFGGPGSNQPQHFGDGTRLSIL.

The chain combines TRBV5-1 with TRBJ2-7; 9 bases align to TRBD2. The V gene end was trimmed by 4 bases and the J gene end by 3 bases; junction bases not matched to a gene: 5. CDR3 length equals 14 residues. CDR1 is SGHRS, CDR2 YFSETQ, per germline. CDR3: CASSTSGLSYEQYF. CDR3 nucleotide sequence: TGCGCCAGCAGCACTAGCGGGTTAAGCTACGAGCAGTACTTC.

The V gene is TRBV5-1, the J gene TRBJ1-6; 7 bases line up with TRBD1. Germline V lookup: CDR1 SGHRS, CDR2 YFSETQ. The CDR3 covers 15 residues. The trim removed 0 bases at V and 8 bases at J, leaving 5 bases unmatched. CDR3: CASSLDRGRDSPLHF. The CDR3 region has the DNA TGCGCCAGCAGCTTGGACAGGGGAAGAGATTCACCCCTCCACTTT.

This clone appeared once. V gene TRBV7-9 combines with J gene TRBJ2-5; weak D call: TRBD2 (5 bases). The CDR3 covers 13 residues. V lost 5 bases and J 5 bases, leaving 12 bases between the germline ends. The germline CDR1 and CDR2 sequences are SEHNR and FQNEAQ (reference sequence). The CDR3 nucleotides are TGTGCCAGCAGCATGGGGAGTTCCGAGACCCAGTACTTC. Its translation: CASSMGSSETQYF.

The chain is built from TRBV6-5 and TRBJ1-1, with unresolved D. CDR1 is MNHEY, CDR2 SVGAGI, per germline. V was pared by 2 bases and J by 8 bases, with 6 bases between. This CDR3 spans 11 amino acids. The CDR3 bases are TGTGCCAGCAGTTACAACAAAGAAGCTTTCTTT. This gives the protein CASSYNKEAFF.

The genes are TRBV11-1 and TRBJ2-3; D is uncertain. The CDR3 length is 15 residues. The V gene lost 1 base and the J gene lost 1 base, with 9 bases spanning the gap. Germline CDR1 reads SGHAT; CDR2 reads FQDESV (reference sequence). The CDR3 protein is CASSLEAARTDTQYF. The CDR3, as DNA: TGTGCCAGCAGCTTAGAGGCGGCCCGCACAGATACGCAGTATTTT.

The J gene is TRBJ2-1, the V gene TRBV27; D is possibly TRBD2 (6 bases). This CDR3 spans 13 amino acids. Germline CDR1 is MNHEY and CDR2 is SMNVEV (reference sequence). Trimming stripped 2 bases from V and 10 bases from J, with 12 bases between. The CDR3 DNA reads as TGTGCCAGCAGTTTAGGCGGGGCGGGAGAGCAGTTCTTC. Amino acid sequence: CASSLGGAGEQFF.

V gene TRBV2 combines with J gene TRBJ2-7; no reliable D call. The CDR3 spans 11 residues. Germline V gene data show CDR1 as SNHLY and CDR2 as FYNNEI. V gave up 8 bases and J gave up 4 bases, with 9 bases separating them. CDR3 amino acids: CASSLQYEQYF. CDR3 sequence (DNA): TGTGCCAGCTCCCTCCAGTACGAGCAGTACTTC.

The chain's CDR3 is CASSTTTDTQYF. Here the CDR3 DNA reads TGCGCCAGCAGCACAACCACAGATACGCAGTATTTT. The genes are TRBV5-1 and TRBJ2-3; D remains unclear. Trimming shortened V by 4 bases and J by 2 bases, and 5 bases separated the two germline ends. Germline V CDR1 and CDR2: SGHRS, YFSETQ. The CDR3 has 12 residues.

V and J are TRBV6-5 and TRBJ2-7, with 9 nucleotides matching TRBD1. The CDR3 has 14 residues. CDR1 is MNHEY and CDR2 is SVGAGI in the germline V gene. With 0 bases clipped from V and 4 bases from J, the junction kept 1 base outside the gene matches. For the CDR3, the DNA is TGTGCCAGCAGTTACTCGGACAGGGGTTACGAGCAGTACTTC. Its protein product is CASSYSDRGYEQYF.

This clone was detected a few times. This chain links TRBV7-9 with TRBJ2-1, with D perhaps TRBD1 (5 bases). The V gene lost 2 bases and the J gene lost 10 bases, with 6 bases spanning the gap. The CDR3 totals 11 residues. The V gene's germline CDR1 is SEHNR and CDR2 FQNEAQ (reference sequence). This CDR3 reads CASSLRQEQFF. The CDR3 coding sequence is TGTGCCAGCAGCTTAAGACAGGAGCAGTTCTTC.

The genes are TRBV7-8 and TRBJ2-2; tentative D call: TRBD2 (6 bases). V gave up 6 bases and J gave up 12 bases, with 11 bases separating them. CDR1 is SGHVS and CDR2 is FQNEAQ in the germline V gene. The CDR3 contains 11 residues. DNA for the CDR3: TGTGCCAGCAGTTCCGGGACTCAGCTGTTTTTT. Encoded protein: CASSSGTQLFF.

The CDR3 sequence: CASSFTGSQPQHF. DNA of the CDR3: TGTGCCAGCAGTTTTACCGGGAGTCAGCCCCAGCATTTT. V is TRBV28 and J is TRBJ1-5; D gene ambiguous. CDR1 is MDHEN, CDR2 SYDVKM, per germline. The CDR3 covers 13 residues. The V gene lost 3 bases and the J gene lost 6 bases, with 9 bases spanning the gap.

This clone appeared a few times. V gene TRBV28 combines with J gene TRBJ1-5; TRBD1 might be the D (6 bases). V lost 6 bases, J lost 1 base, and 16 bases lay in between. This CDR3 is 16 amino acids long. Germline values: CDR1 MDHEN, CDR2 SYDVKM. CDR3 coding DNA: TGTGCCAGCAGGCCCCGGGGACATTCAAGCAATCAGCCCCAGCATTTT. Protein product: CASRPRGHSSNQPQHF.

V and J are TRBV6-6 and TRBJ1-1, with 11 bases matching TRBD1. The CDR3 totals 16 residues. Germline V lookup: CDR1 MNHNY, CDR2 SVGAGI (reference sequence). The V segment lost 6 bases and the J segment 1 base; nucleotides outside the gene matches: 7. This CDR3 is CASRYRTGGSNTEAFF. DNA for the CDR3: TGTGCCAGCAGGTATAGGACAGGGGGCTCGAACACTGAAGCTTTCTTT.

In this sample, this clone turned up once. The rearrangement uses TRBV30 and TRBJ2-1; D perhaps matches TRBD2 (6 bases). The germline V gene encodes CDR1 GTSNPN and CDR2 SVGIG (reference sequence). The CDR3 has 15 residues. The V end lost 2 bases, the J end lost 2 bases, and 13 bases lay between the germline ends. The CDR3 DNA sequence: TGTGCCTGGAGTAAAGATAGCGGACCCTACAATGAGCAGTTCTTC. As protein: CAWSKDSGPYNEQFF.

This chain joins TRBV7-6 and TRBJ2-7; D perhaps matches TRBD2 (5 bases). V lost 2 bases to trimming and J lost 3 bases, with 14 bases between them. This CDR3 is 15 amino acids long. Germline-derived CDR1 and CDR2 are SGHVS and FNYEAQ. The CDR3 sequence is CASSLQEGSNYEQYF. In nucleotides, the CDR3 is TGTGCCAGCAGCTTACAAGAGGGCAGCAACTACGAGCAGTACTTC.